The 15 T cell receptor beta chains below come from one sample, sequenced in a study of blood T cells in healthy people across ages. A sample-barcoded 5' primer and a J-beta primer mix were used in a second PCR of about 7 to 12 cycles. MiXCR, run by TCRdb on the 5' RACE reads, gives a single entry per CDR3 protein. The sample records 800,000 or so distinct CDR3 sequences, approximately 25% being singletons. This sample also appeared in a second study, on T cells of mothers and their children.

Sample: blood. These TCRs come from a boy younger than 18 in good health.

This chain joins TRBV29-1 and TRBJ1-4; D is unresolved. Deletions cut 4 bases from V and 2 bases from J, with 11 bases between. CDR1 is SQVTM and CDR2 is ANQGSEA in the germline V gene. CDR3 length: 14 residues. The DNA of the CDR3 is TGCAGCGTTGTCGTAGGCGAGACTAATGAAAAACTGTTTTTT. Protein product: CSVVVGETNEKLFF.

This clonotype was observed a handful of times. The chain combines TRBV28 with TRBJ2-5, with D uncertain. Trimming removed 6 bases from V and 5 bases from J, with 10 bases in between. The CDR3 sequence is 12 residues long. Germline values: CDR1 MDHEN, CDR2 SYDVKM. The CDR3 spells CASRTSPETQYF. The CDR3, as DNA: TGTGCCAGCAGAACCTCACCGGAGACCCAGTACTTC.

CDR3 coding DNA: TGCGCCAGCTCCGGACAGGGGAAAGATACGCAGTATTTT. Its protein is CASSGQGKDTQYF. V and J are TRBV5-1 and TRBJ2-3; TRBD1 matches at 9 bases. The CDR3 loop spans 13 amino acids. Germline V lookup: CDR1 SGHRS, CDR2 YFSETQ. The ends lost 7 bases at V and 5 bases at J; junction bases unmatched: 5.

This clonotype has at least ten counts. DNA of the CDR3: TGCAGCGCTCATAGCGGGATCCACCAAGAGACCCAGTACTTC. Amino acid sequence: CSAHSGIHQETQYF. This rearrangement joins TRBV29-1 to TRBJ2-5, with 8 positions matching TRBD2. Germline CDR1 SQVTM, CDR2 ANQGSEA. J was trimmed by 0 bases and V by 7 bases; bases with no gene match: 7. The CDR3 covers 14 residues.

The rearrangement joins TRBV7-9 to TRBJ2-7, with 8 bases matching TRBD1. The ends lost 4 bases at V and 2 bases at J; junction bases unmatched: 7. This CDR3 is 15 amino acids long. Germline values: CDR1 SEHNR, CDR2 FQNEAQ (reference sequence). The CDR3 DNA sequence: TGTGCCAGCAGCTCCGGACAGGGCCTAGCCTACGAGCAGTACTTC. Protein product: CASSSGQGLAYEQYF.

This clonotype was detected only a few times. CDR3 in amino acids: CASSSPDRFRPQHF. CDR3 coding DNA: TGTGCCAGCAGCTCTCCCGACCGGTTTAGGCCCCAGCATTTT. The rearrangement uses TRBV7-2 and TRBJ1-5, with D unresolved. CDR3 size: 14 residues. Germline CDR1 reads SGHTA; CDR2 reads FQGNSA. V was trimmed by 4 bases and J by 9 bases, leaving 16 bases between them.

V usage is TRBV2 and J usage is TRBJ2-3; D call uncertain. The germline V and J ends were trimmed by 6 bases and 2 bases, with 6 bases remaining between them. Germline V gene lookup returns CDR1 SNHLY and CDR2 FYNNEI. This CDR3 spans 12 amino acids. DNA of the CDR3: TGTGCCAGCAGGGACGACACAGATACGCAGTATTTT. Its translation is CASRDDTDTQYF.

The rearrangement links TRBV28 to TRBJ2-5; D is possibly TRBD1 (6 bases). CDR3 length: 14 amino acids. V was pared by 1 base and J by 5 bases, with 11 bases between. Germline V gives CDR1 MDHEN, CDR2 SYDVKM. In DNA form, the CDR3 reads TGTGCCAGCAGTTTATACAGGGCGGTGGAGACCCAGTACTTC. Protein product: CASSLYRAVETQYF.

The CDR3 DNA sequence: TGTGCCAGCAGTACACGGAAACAGGGTCAGGAGACCCAGTACTTC. Its translation: CASSTRKQGQETQYF. V usage is TRBV2 and J usage is TRBJ2-5, with D maybe TRBD1 (6 bases). From germline, CDR1 is SNHLY and CDR2 FYNNEI. There are 15 residues in the CDR3. The V end lost 5 bases, the J end lost 5 bases, and 18 bases lay between the germline ends.

This chain connects TRBV6-5 to TRBJ2-5, with unresolved D. Germline values: CDR1 MNHEY, CDR2 SVGAGI. Trimming took off 8 bases at V and 1 base at J, with 11 bases between the two ends. This CDR3 is built from 13 residues. The CDR3 nucleotides are TGTGCCAGCCCGGAGCAGGTCCAAGAGACCCAGTACTTC. This sequence encodes CASPEQVQETQYF.

This chain connects TRBV6-5 to TRBJ2-7; 9 nucleotides line up with TRBD1. The CDR3 is 13 amino acids. Germline CDR1 and CDR2: MNHEY and SVGAGI. V gave up 6 bases and J gave up 6 bases; unmatched junction bases: 6. The CDR3 region is CASRMTGGTEQYF. The CDR3, as DNA: TGTGCCAGCAGGATGACAGGGGGAACCGAGCAGTACTTC.

V gene TRBV5-1 combines with J gene TRBJ2-5; no firm D call. CDR3 size: 13 residues. Trimming removed 3 bases from V and 1 base from J, with 7 bases in between. Looked up from germline, CDR1 is SGHRS and CDR2 is YFSETQ. This CDR3 reads CASSSNGQETQYF. CDR3 in DNA: TGCGCCAGCAGCTCTAACGGCCAAGAGACCCAGTACTTC.

The J gene is TRBJ2-7, the V gene TRBV11-2; 10 bases align to TRBD2. The V segment lost 4 bases and the J segment 8 bases; nucleotides outside the gene matches: 5. CDR1 and CDR2 from the germline V gene are SGHAT and FQNNGV. The length of the CDR3 is 13 residues. CDR3 nucleotides: TGTGCCAGCAGCTCTAGCGGGGGATACAAGCAGTACTTC. Its protein is CASSSSGGYKQYF.

This clonotype was counted only a few times. The V and J genes are TRBV12-3 or TRBV12-4 and TRBJ1-1, with a possible D match to TRBD1 (6 bases). The CDR3 has 17 amino acids. Deletions cut 6 bases from V and 2 bases from J, with 22 bases between. The CDR3 is CASRNRDGGPINTEAFF. The CDR3 DNA reads as TGTGCCAGCAGGAACAGGGATGGAGGCCCCATAAACACTGAAGCTTTCTTT.

This clonotype showed up just a few times. This chain uses TRBV24-1 with TRBJ2-4, with no clear D. V lost 7 bases, J lost 0 bases, and 9 bases lay in between. CDR3 length: 14 residues. The germline V gene encodes CDR1 KGHDR and CDR2 SFDVKD. The CDR3 DNA follows: TGTGCCACCAGCGATCGTCTAGCCAAAAACATTCAGTACTTC. It codes for CATSDRLAKNIQYF.